The T cell receptor (beta chain) under discussion was sequenced for a study of control samples from healthy donors and cancer patients. Germline-derived CDR1 and CDR2 are MGHRA and YSYEKL. Unmatched junction bases numbered 9, after V lost 3 bases and J lost 2 bases. The CDR3 runs 16 residues. Here immunoSEQ multiplex PCR was the method, and the copy in TCRdb shows in-frame clones only, minus some. The sample has about 40,000 clones, 80% to 95% seen once; the top ten hold around 3.6%. The sequence was obtained from a woman aged 50 to 60 in good health. The sample taken for sequencing was blood. The V gene is TRBV4-1, the J gene TRBJ2-7; 8 bases line up with TRBD1. This CDR3 is CASSHMSGTGTYEQYF. The CDR3 bases are TGCGCCAGCAGCCACATGTCCGGGACAGGTACCTACGAGCAGTACTTC.